A single sample is the source of the 32 T cell receptor beta chains below, sequenced in a study of blood T cell repertoires in COVID-19. Some clones are missing from TCRdb's copy, which holds only in-frame ones; the method was immunoSEQ multiplex PCR. The sample has about 190,000 clones, approximately 85% seen once. Sequenced sample: peripheral blood. Every receptor here comes from an older woman with active or convalescent COVID-19.

The chain carries TRBV6-5 and TRBJ1-4; 9 bases line up with TRBD1. Germline CDR1 MNHEY, CDR2 SVGAGI. The length of the CDR3 is 15 residues. The V segment lost 5 bases and the J segment 6 bases; nucleotides outside the gene matches: 7. CDR3 DNA: TGTGCCAGCAGTCGCGGGGGACAGGGATATGAAAAACTGTTTTTT. Its translation: CASSRGGQGYEKLFF.

The chain couples TRBV5-4 to TRBJ2-1, with 9 positions matching TRBD2. Germline lookup yields CDR1 SGHNT and CDR2 YYREEE (reference sequence). With 4 bases clipped from V and 1 base from J, the junction kept 0 bases outside the gene matches. The CDR3 covers 14 residues. The chain's CDR3 is CASSAGGSYNEQFF. In DNA, the CDR3 is TGTGCCAGCAGCGCGGGAGGGTCCTACAATGAGCAGTTCTTC.

This clone occurred once. The chain has TRBV4-1 and TRBJ1-6; a weak D match, TRBD1 (5 bases). The CDR3 has 15 residues. V was trimmed by 3 bases and J by 0 bases, leaving 6 bases between them. Germline V gene lookup returns CDR1 MGHRA and CDR2 YSYEKL. This CDR3 reads CASSHDSSYNSPLHF. CDR3 coding DNA: TGCGCCAGCAGCCACGACAGCTCCTATAATTCACCCCTCCACTTT.

This chain uses TRBV6-5 with TRBJ2-1; D is unclear. This CDR3 spans 16 amino acids. Per germline, CDR1 MNHEY and CDR2 SVGAGI. V lost 0 bases and J lost 3, with 12 bases in between. The CDR3 DNA sequence: TGTGCCAGCAGTTACTCTAACTCGCTTTTCTACAATGAGCAGTTCTTC. Protein: CASSYSNSLFYNEQFF.

The chain employs TRBV19 and TRBJ1-1, with D perhaps matching TRBD1 (5 bases). Germline CDR1 reads LNHDA; CDR2 reads SQIVND (reference sequence). This CDR3 is built from 12 residues. V shed 6 bases and J shed 11 bases, with 16 bases lying between them. The CDR3 nucleotides are TGTGCCAGTAGAGCAGGGTCCCCTGTCGCTTTCTTT. As protein: CASRAGSPVAFF.

This rearrangement joins TRBV3-1 (or the pseudogene TRBV3-2) to TRBJ1-1; D remains ambiguous. Germline CDR1 LGHDT, CDR2 YNNKEL (reference sequence). V was shortened by 0 bases and J by 5 bases, with 19 bases between the two germline ends. This CDR3 has 17 amino acids. The CDR3 DNA follows: TGTGCCAGCAGCCAAGATCCCCGGGTGTGGTTCCGGACTGAAGCTTTCTTT. Amino acids: CASSQDPRVWFRTEAFF.

The rearrangement uses TRBV19 and TRBJ1-1, with 7 positions matching TRBD1. Germline V lookup: CDR1 LNHDA, CDR2 SQIVND (reference sequence). After removal of 3 bases from V and 7 bases from J, the junction contained 8 bases not matched to a gene. The CDR3 extends over 14 amino acids. CDR3 bases: TGTGCCAGTAGTATCCCCGGGACAGCCAATGAAGCTTTCTTT. Its translation: CASSIPGTANEAFF.

This chain uses TRBV4-1 with TRBJ2-7, with 9 positions matching TRBD1. V shed 11 bases and J 5 bases; nucleotides not matched to a gene: 22. The CDR3 sequence is 17 residues long. Germline V gene sequence: CDR1 MGHRA, CDR2 YSYEKL. CDR3 coding DNA: TGCGCCTCGTCCCCGGGCGGGACAGGGTCGGTTCGCGACGAGCAGTACTTC. Translating it yields CASSPGGTGSVRDEQYF.

The V gene is TRBV27, the J gene TRBJ2-7, with TRBD1 identical over 8 bases. V was pared by 3 bases and J by 1 base, with 5 bases of the junction left unmatched. Germline V gene data show CDR1 as MNHEY and CDR2 as SMNVEV (reference sequence). This CDR3 is 15 amino acids long. CDR3 region: CASSFGTGYSYEQYF. CDR3 bases: TGTGCCAGCAGTTTTGGGACAGGCTATTCCTACGAGCAGTACTTC.

The rearrangement joins TRBV11-3 to TRBJ2-3; TRBD1 matches 7 bases. CDR3 length equals 15 residues. Germline CDR1 SGHNT, CDR2 YENEEA. Losses at the gene ends were 5 bases for V and 2 bases for J; bases not matched to a gene: 7. CDR3 DNA: TGTGCCAGCAGCCCTCGGACAGGAATCACAGATACGCAGTATTTT. Its translation is CASSPRTGITDTQYF.

The chain employs TRBV11-2 and TRBJ2-2, with 7 bases identical to TRBD1. The CDR3 loop spans 15 amino acids. Germline CDR1 reads SGHAT; CDR2 reads FQNNGV. Trimming cost V 5 bases and J 4 bases; bases outside gene matches: 7. The CDR3 DNA reads as TGTGCCAGCAGCCCCCGGACAGGTACCACCGGGGAGCTGTTTTTT. Translated, it gives CASSPRTGTTGELFF.

The gene calls are TRBV30 and TRBJ1-3, with 8 nucleotides matching TRBD1. The CDR3 covers 14 residues. Losses at the gene ends were 2 bases for V and 2 bases for J; bases not matched to a gene: 2. Per the germline V gene, CDR1 is GTSNPN and CDR2 is SVGIG (reference sequence). The CDR3 loop is CAWSKDRAGNTIYF. The CDR3 DNA is TGTGCCTGGAGTAAGGACAGGGCTGGAAACACCATATATTTT. The full variable domain, with the rest looked up from reference TRBV30 and TRBJ1-3, is SQTIHQWPATLVQPVGSPLSLECTVEGTSNPNLYWYRQAAGRGLQLLFYSVGIGQISSEVPQNLSASRPQDRQFILSSKKLLLSDSGFYLCAWSKDRAGNTIYFGEGSWLTVV.

CDR3 nucleotides: TGCGCCAGCAGCTTGGCACCGACAGTGTACAATGAGCAGTTCTTC. Protein product: CASSLAPTVYNEQFF. V gene TRBV5-1 combines with J gene TRBJ2-1; weak D call: TRBD1 (5 bases). V was trimmed by 0 bases and J by 4 bases, leaving 11 bases between them. The CDR3 loop spans 15 amino acids. Germline CDR1 SGHRS, CDR2 YFSETQ.

The V call is TRBV29-1, the J call TRBJ2-1; no definite D call. The CDR3 totals 10 residues. From germline, CDR1 is SQVTM and CDR2 ANQGSEA. Trimming left V 7 bases short and J 7 bases short, with 8 bases between. The CDR3 here is CSAYRNEQFF. The CDR3 DNA sequence: TGCAGCGCTTACCGGAATGAGCAGTTCTTC.

The chain joins TRBV19 to TRBJ2-1; 7 bases are a match to TRBD1. The CDR3 extends over 16 amino acids. Germline CDR1 reads LNHDA; CDR2 reads SQIVND (reference sequence). Unmatched junction bases numbered 9, after V lost 5 bases and J lost 2 bases. CDR3 sequence: CASSAGGDVTYNEQFF. The CDR3 bases are TGTGCCAGTAGTGCAGGGGGAGACGTCACCTACAATGAGCAGTTCTTC.

The rearrangement uses TRBV19 and TRBJ2-4, with 9 bases aligning to TRBD2. Trimming took 7 bases from V and 6 from J; bases not matched to a gene: 10. This CDR3 is built from 15 residues. CDR1 is LNHDA, CDR2 SQIVND, per germline (reference sequence). CDR3 in DNA: TGTGCCAGTAATAAGGCGGGAGGGCCCAGAAACATTCAGTACTTC. Translating gives CASNKAGGPRNIQYF.

The chain couples TRBV27 to TRBJ2-2; D is perhaps TRBD2 (6 bases). This CDR3 region has 16 residues. V shed 6 bases and J shed 2 bases, with 16 bases lying between them. The germline V gene encodes CDR1 MNHEY and CDR2 SMNVEV (reference sequence). The CDR3 protein is CASSKYRDSNTGELFF. CDR3 coding DNA: TGTGCCAGCAGCAAATACCGGGACTCTAACACCGGGGAGCTGTTTTTT.

The chain is built from TRBV6-5 and TRBJ2-7; 7 nucleotides match TRBD1. The ends lost 4 bases at V and 6 bases at J; junction bases unmatched: 12. The CDR3 extends over 15 amino acids. Germline lookup yields CDR1 MNHEY and CDR2 SVGAGI. The DNA of the CDR3 is TGTGCCAGCAGTTCCTCCCACAGGGGAAGCGGCGAGCAGTACTTC. Amino acids: CASSSSHRGSGEQYF.

The V and J genes are TRBV12-5 and TRBJ2-2; the D gene is possibly TRBD1 (6 bases). Germline V gene sequence: CDR1 LGHNT, CDR2 FRNRAP. The CDR3 consists of 15 residues. Trimming took off 7 bases at V and 4 bases at J, with 16 bases between the two ends. The CDR3 bases are TGTGCTAGTGCCCCGGACAGCCCTGGCACCGGGGAGCTGTTTTTT. It codes for CASAPDSPGTGELFF.

The V call is TRBV12-3 or TRBV12-4, the J call TRBJ2-3; unclear D gene. The V and J ends lost 7 bases and 1 base respectively, with 6 bases between them. The CDR3 has 12 residues. This CDR3 reads CASKPGTDTQYF. CDR3 nucleotides: TGTGCCAGCAAGCCGGGCACAGATACGCAGTATTTT.

V gene TRBV28 combines with J gene TRBJ2-7; possibly TRBD2 for D (5 bases). Germline V CDR1 and CDR2: MDHEN, SYDVKM. The CDR3 spans 16 residues. V was shortened by 5 bases and J by 0 bases, with 17 bases between the two germline ends. CDR3 in amino acids: CASSPAPRTGSYEQYF. CDR3 DNA: TGTGCCAGCAGTCCGGCCCCCCGGACTGGCTCCTACGAGCAGTACTTC.

CDR3 nucleotides: TGTGCCAGCTCACCACCTCCAGGATACTCTGGGGCCAACGTCCTGACTTTC. This sequence encodes CASSPPPGYSGANVLTF. The chain is built from TRBV18 and TRBJ2-6; D call uncertain. Germline V gene sequence: CDR1 KGHSH, CDR2 LQKENI. This CDR3 region has 17 residues. The V end was cut by 0 bases, the J end by 0 bases, with 9 bases between.

The V gene is TRBV6-9, the J gene TRBJ1-6, with 9 bases aligning to TRBD1. The CDR3 covers 14 residues. Looked up from germline, CDR1 is MNHGY and CDR2 is SVAAGI. With V trimmed by 4 bases and J by 8 bases, 3 bases remained unmatched. For the CDR3, the DNA is TGTGCCAGCAGTTCCCGACAGGGGGATTCACCCCTCCACTTT. Translating gives CASSSRQGDSPLHF.

This chain uses TRBV18 with TRBJ2-3, with D perhaps matching TRBD2 (6 bases). The V gene's germline CDR1 is KGHSH and CDR2 LQKENI. V lost 3 bases, J lost 0 bases, and 13 bases lay in between. This CDR3 is 16 amino acids long. For the CDR3, the DNA is TGTGCCAGCTCACCTCGCGGGGCCCCGAGCACAGATACGCAGTATTTT. Residues: CASSPRGAPSTDTQYF.

This clone has a handful of counts. This chain's CDR3 is CASSQAGLAPPQYF. CDR3 coding DNA: TGTGCCAGCAGCCAAGCGGGACTAGCTCCTCCTCAGTACTTC. This sequence joins TRBV3-1 (or the pseudogene TRBV3-2) and TRBJ2-7; 9 nucleotides line up with TRBD2. Per germline, CDR1 LGHDT and CDR2 YNNKEL (reference sequence). V dropped 1 base and J dropped 10; count of bases not matched to a gene: 8. The CDR3 is made up of 14 amino acids.

V is TRBV12-3 or TRBV12-4 and J is TRBJ1-5; TRBD1 might be the D (6 bases). This CDR3 has 12 residues. The V gene lost 3 bases and the J gene lost 7 bases, with 7 bases spanning the gap. In nucleotides, the CDR3 is TGTGCCAGCAGTTTTGGGGGCCAGCCCCAGCATTTT. This codes for CASSFGGQPQHF.

The CDR3 DNA follows: TGTGCCAGCATGACGGGGGGGCCCAGGACTGAAGCTTTCTTT. Translation: CASMTGGPRTEAFF. The rearrangement uses TRBV6-5 and TRBJ1-1; perhaps TRBD1 as D (6 bases). With 7 bases removed from V and 5 bases from J, the gap between germline ends came to 17 bases. The CDR3 sequence is 14 residues long. CDR1 is MNHEY, CDR2 SVGAGI, per germline.

J is TRBJ2-7 and V is TRBV4-1; 11 nucleotides align to TRBD1. V was pared by 2 bases and J by 4 bases, with 4 bases of the junction left unmatched. Germline V gene data show CDR1 as MGHRA and CDR2 as YSYEKL. The CDR3 length is 15 residues. CDR3 in DNA: TGCGCCAGCAGCCAATGGACAGGGGGCGGGTACGAGCAGTACTTC. It translates to CASSQWTGGGYEQYF.

The rearrangement links TRBV29-1 to TRBJ2-7, with 7 positions matching TRBD2. The junction had 18 bases not matched to a gene; V was cut back by 5 bases and J by 2 bases. The germline V gene has CDR1 SQVTM and CDR2 ANQGSEA. The CDR3 covers 17 residues. The CDR3 protein is CSVNLGGFGTGPYEQYF. The CDR3 DNA reads as TGCAGCGTTAACCTGGGGGGGTTTGGGACCGGACCCTACGAGCAGTACTTC.

The rearrangement links TRBV10-3 to TRBJ2-5; possible D gene TRBD1, 7 bases. Per the germline V gene, CDR1 is ENHRY and CDR2 is SYGVKD. The V end was cut by 5 bases, the J end by 5 bases, with 12 bases between. The CDR3 runs 13 residues. The CDR3 nucleotides read TGTGCCATCAGTTCGACAGGGAGGGAGACCCAGTACTTC. Its translation: CAISSTGRETQYF.

This chain connects TRBV10-2 to TRBJ2-2, with 10 positions matching TRBD1. The J segment lost 3 bases and the V segment lost 6 bases, leaving 4 bases of the junction unmatched. The CDR3 runs 15 residues. Germline V gene lookup returns CDR1 WSHSY and CDR2 SAAADI. The CDR3 DNA reads TGCGCCAGCAGAATGACAGGGGGCTACACCGGGGAGCTGTTTTTT. This codes for CASRMTGGYTGELFF.

The CDR3 coding sequence is TGTGCCAGCAGTGAATTAATGGCGAACACTGAAGCTTTCTTT. It encodes CASSELMANTEAFF. The V gene is TRBV25-1, the J gene TRBJ1-1; no definite D call. The germline CDR1 and CDR2 sequences are MGHDK and SYGVNS. This CDR3 contains 14 residues. V lost 1 base and J 1 base, leaving 7 bases between the germline ends.